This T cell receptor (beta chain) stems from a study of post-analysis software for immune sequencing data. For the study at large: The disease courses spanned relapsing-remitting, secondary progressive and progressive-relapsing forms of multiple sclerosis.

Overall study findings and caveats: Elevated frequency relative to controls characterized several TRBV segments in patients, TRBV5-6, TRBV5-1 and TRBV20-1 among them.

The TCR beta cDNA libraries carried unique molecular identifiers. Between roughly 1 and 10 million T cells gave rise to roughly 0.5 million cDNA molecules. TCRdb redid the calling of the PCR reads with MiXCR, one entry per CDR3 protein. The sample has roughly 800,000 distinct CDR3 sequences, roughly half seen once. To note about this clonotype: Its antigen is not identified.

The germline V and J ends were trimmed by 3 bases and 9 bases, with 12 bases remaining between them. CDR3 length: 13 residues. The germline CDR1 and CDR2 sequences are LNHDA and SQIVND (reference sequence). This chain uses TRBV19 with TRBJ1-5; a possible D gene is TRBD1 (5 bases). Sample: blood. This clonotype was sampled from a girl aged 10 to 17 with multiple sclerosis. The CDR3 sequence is CASSMGPGRPQHF. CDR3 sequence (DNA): TGTGCCAGTAGTATGGGGCCTGGCCGGCCCCAGCATTTT.